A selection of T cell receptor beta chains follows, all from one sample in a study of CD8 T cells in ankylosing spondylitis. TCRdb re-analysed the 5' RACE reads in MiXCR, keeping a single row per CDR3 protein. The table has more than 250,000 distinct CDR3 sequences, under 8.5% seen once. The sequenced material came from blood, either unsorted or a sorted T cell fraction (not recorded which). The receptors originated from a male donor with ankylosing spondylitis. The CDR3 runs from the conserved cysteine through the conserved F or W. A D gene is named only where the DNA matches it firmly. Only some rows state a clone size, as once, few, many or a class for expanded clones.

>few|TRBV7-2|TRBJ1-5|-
TGTGCCAGCAGCTTAGGGGCGAGGAGTAATCAGCCCCAGCATTTT
CASSLGARSNQPQHF
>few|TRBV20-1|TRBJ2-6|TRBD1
TGCAGTGCGTTAGGGGACAGGGCTGGGGCCAACGTCCTGACTTTC
CSALGDRAGANVLTF
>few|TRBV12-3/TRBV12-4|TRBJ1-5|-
TGTGCCAGCAAGGGGGTTAGTAATCAGCCCCAGCATTTT
CASKGVSNQPQHF
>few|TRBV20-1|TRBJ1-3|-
TGCAGTGCTAGAGTGGTCGGGACAGGAAACACCATATATTTT
CSARVVGTGNTIYF
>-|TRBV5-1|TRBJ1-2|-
TGCGCCAGCAGCGCTGGGACCTCGGGTGGCTACACCTTC
CASSAGTSGGYTF
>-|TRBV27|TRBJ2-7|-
TGTGCCAGCAGCCCCGGGGTGGGCTACGAGCAGTACTTC
CASSPGVGYEQYF
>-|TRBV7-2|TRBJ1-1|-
TGTGCCAGCAGCTTAGACGGAGCCCTAAACACTGAAGCTTTCTTT
CASSLDGALNTEAFF
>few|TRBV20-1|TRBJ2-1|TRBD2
TGCAGTGCTAGGGGGGGACTAGCGGGAATAGGTGAGCAGTTCTTC
CSARGGLAGIGEQFF
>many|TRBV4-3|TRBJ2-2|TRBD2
TGCGCCAGCAGCCAGGATACTAGCGGGACGGGCGGGGAGCTGTTTTTT
CASSQDTSGTGGELFF
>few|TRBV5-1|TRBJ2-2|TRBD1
TGCGCCAGCAGCCTGGGGAGACAGGGGGCCACCGGGGAGCTGTTTTTT
CASSLGRQGATGELFF
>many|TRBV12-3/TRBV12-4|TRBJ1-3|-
TGTGCCAGCAGTGTGACTGGAAACACCATATATTTT
CASSVTGNTIYF
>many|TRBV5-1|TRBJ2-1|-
TGCGCCAGCAGCATAACAGGGAATGAGCAGTTCTTC
CASSITGNEQFF
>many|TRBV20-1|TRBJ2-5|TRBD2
TGCAGTGCTGAAGCGGGAGGACTGGGGACCCAGTACTTC
CSAEAGGLGTQYF
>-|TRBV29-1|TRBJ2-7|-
TGCAGCGTTGAAGAGCAGGGACCCGAGCAGAACTTC
CSVEEQGPEQNF
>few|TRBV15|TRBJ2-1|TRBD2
TGTGCCACCAGCAGAGAGGGGCTAGCGGGAGAAGTGACGTTCTTC
CATSREGLAGEVTFF
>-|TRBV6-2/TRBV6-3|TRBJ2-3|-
TGTGCCAGCAGTCCGGAGCGGCTGAGCACAGATACGCAGTATTTT
CASSPERLSTDTQYF
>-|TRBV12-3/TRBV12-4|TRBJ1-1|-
TGTGCCAGCAGTTCACACTACACCGACACTGAAGCTTTCTTT
CASSSHYTDTEAFF
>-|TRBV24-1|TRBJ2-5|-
TGTGCCACCAGTGACTCGGGACGGGCGGAAGAGACCCAGTACTTC
CATSDSGRAEETQYF
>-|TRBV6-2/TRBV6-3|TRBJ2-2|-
TGTGCCAGCAGGCCACAGGGAATCCCCGGGGAGCTGTTTTTT
CASRPQGIPGELFF
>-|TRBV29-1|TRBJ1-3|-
TGCAGCGTTGTAAGCTCTGGAAACGCCATATATTTT
CSVVSSGNAIYF
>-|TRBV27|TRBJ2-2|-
TGTGCCAGCAGATACACCGGGGAGCTGTTTTTT
CASRYTGELFF
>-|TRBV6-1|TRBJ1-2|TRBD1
TGTGCCAGCAGTCGACAGGGGACCGGTGGCTACACCTTC
CASSRQGTGGYTF
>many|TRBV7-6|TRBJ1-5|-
TGTGCCAGCAGCTCCGGGGGCAATCAGCCCCAGCATTTT
CASSSGGNQPQHF
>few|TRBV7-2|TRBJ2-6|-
TGTGCCAGCAGCTTAGTCGCGGGTACTAGCTCTGGGGCCAACGTCCTGACTTTC
CASSLVAGTSSGANVLTF
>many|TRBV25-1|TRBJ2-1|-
TGTGCCAGCAGCACCATAGACAATGAGCAGTTCTTC
CASSTIDNEQFF
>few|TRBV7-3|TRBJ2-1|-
TGTGCCAGCAGCTTAACTGGCCTGAATGAGCAGTTCTTC
CASSLTGLNEQFF
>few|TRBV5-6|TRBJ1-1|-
TGTGCCAGCAGCTCCCAGGCAGCTACTGAAGCTTTCTTT
CASSSQAATEAFF
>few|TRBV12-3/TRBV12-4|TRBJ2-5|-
TGTGCCAGCAACCCCAGCGGGACAGCACCGGGACTGGGCCAGACCCAGTACTTC
CASNPSGTAPGLGQTQYF
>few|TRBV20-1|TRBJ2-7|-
TGCAGTGCGCGTAGCGGTTTCTCCTACGAGCAGTACTTC
CSARSGFSYEQYF
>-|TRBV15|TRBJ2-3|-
TGTGCCACCGGGTTAGCGCTCACTAGCACAGATACGCAGTATTTT
CATGLALTSTDTQYF
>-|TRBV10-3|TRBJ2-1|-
TGTGCCATCAGGACAACCGGGTCTACAAATAATGAGCAGTTCTTC
CAIRTTGSTNNEQFF
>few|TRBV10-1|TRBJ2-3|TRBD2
TGCGCCAGCAGTCAGAGCCCCTGGACTAGCGGGAGCGCAGATACGCAGTATTTT
CASSQSPWTSGSADTQYF
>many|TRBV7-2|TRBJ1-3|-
TGTGCCAGCAGCTATGGGTGGATCGGAAACACCATATATTTT
CASSYGWIGNTIYF
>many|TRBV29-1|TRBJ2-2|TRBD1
TGCAGCGTTGTAGTCCAGGGGGAAACCGGGGAGCTGTTTTTT
CSVVVQGETGELFF
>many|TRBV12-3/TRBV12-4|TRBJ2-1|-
TGTGCCACCCAGCTAGGGCCCGTTAAGGGGGTCGGCAATGAGCAGTTCTTC
CATQLGPVKGVGNEQFF
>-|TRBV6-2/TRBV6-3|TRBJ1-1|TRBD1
TGTGCCAGCAGTGACCGGACAGGGGTGAGGTGGAACACTGAAGCTTTCTTT
CASSDRTGVRWNTEAFF
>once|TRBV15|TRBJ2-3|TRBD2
TGTGCCACCAGCACGGGACTAGCGGTGTATACGCAGTATTTT
CATSTGLAVYTQYF
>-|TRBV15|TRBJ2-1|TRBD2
TGTGCCACCAGCAGAGATTCTAGCGGGAGGTCAGGTGAGCAGTTCTTC
CATSRDSSGRSGEQFF
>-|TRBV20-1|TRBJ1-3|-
TGCACCAAAGGATTCTATACTCCTACGAACTCTGGAAACACCATATATTTT
CTKGFYTPTNSGNTIYF